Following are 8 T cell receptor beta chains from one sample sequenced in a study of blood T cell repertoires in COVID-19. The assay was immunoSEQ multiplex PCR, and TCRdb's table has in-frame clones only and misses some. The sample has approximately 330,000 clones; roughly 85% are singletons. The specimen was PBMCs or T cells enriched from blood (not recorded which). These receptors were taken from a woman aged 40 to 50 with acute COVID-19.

The DNA for the CDR3 is TGTGCCAGCAGCCAAGATTCCCTGAATCAGCCCCAGCATTTT. Residues: CASSQDSLNQPQHF. The rearrangement links TRBV14 to TRBJ1-5; D gene unclear. The CDR3 is 14 amino acids. Per the germline V gene, CDR1 is SGHDN and CDR2 is FVKESK. The V end lost 0 bases, the J end lost 4 bases, and 7 bases lay between the germline ends.

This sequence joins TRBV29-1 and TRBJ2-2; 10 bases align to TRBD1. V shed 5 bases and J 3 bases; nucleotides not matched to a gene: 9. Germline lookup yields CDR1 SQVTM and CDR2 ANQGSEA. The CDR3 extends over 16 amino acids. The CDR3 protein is CSVPIETGGYTGELFF. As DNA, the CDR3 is TGCAGCGTTCCCATAGAGACAGGGGGCTACACCGGGGAGCTGTTTTTT.

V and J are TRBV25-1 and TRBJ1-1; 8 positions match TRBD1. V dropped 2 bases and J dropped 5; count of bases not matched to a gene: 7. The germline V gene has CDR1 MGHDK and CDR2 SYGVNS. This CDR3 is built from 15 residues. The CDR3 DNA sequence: TGTGCCAGCAGTGAACCAGACAGGGGTTTGACTGAAGCTTTCTTT. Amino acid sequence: CASSEPDRGLTEAFF.

The CDR3 region is CASSRVLYEQYF. The CDR3, as DNA: TGTGCCAGCAGTCGCGTCCTCTACGAGCAGTACTTC. The chain has TRBV12-3 or TRBV12-4 and TRBJ2-7, with unresolved D. This CDR3 contains 12 residues. V was trimmed by 5 bases and J by 3 bases, leaving 8 bases between them.

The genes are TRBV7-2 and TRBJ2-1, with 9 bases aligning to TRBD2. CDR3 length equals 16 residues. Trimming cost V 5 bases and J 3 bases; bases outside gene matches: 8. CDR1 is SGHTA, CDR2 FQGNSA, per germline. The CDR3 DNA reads TGTGCCAGCAGCCCAAGCCGGCGGGGGGGCTACAATGAGCAGTTCTTC. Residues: CASSPSRRGGYNEQFF.

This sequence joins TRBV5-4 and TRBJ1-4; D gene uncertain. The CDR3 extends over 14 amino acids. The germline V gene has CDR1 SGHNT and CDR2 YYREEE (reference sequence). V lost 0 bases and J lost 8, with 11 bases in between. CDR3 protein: CASSLARNSEKLFF. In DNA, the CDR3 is TGTGCCAGCAGCTTGGCCAGGAACTCCGAAAAACTGTTTTTT.

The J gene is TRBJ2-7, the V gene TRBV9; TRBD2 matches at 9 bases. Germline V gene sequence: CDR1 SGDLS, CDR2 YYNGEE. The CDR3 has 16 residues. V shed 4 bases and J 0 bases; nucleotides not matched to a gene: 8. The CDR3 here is CASSPGASGDSYEQYF. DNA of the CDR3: TGTGCCAGCAGCCCAGGTGCTAGCGGGGACTCCTACGAGCAGTACTTC.

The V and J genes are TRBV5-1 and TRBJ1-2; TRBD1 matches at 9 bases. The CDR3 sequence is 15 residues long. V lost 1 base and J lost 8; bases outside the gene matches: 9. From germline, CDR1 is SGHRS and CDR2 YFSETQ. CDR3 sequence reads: CASSLPWDRDRGYTF. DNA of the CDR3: TGCGCCAGCAGCTTGCCATGGGACAGGGATAGAGGCTACACCTTC.